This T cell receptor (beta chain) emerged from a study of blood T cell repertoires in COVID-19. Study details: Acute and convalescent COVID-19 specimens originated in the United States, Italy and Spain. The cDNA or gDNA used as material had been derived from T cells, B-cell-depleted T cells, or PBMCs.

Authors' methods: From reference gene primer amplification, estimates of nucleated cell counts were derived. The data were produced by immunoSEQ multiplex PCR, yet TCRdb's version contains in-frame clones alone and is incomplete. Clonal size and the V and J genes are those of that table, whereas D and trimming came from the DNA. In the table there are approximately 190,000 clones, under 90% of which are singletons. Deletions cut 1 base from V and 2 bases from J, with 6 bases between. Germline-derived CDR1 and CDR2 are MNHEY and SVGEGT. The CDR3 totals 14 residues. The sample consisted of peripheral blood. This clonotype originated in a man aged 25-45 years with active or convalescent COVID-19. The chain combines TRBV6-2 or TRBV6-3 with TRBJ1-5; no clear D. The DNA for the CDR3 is TGTGCCAGCAGTTACTGGAGGGGCAATCAGCCCCAGCATTTT. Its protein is CASSYWRGNQPQHF.